Described below is a single TCR beta chain sequence and its context. Its cognate antigen is unknown. The data were obtained in a study of blood T cells in healthy people across ages. Alongside a J-beta primer mix, a sample-barcoded 5' primer served in a second PCR lasting about 7 to 11 cycles. A template-switch adaptor containing 12 random nucleotides labeled each cDNA molecule. TCRdb analysed the 5' RACE reads with MiXCR anew, one entry per CDR3 protein. The sample includes about 680,000 distinct CDR3 sequences, roughly 49% of them seen just once. Study findings and constraints: Unknown CMV status may confound age-related changes in expanded clones.

Isolation per sample recovered at least 7 million PBMCs. Samples each yielded at least 6 micrograms of total RNA. Trimming took 6 bases from V and 1 from J, leaving 6 bases between them. CDR3 length equals 12 residues. This clonotype was obtained from a woman aged 55-75 years in good health. The chain couples TRBV12-3 or TRBV12-4 to TRBJ1-1; D gene uncertain. Sequencing was done on a sample of blood. The CDR3 loop reads CASRPGNTEAFF. DNA for the CDR3: TGTGCCAGCAGGCCCGGGAACACTGAAGCTTTCTTT.